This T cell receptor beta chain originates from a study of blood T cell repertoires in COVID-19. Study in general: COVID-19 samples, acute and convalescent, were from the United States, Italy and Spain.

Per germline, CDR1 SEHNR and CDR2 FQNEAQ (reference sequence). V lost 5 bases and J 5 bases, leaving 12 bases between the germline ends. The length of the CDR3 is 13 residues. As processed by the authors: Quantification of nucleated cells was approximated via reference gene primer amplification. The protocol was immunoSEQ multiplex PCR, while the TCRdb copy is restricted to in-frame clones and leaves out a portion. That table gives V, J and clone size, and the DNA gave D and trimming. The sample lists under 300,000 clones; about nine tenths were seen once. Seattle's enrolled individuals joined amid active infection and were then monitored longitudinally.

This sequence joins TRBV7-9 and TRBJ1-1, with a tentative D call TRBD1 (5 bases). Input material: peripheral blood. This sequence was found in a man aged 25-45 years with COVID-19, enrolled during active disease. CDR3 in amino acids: CASSPPTVTEAFF. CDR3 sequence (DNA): TGTGCCAGCAGCCCACCGACAGTTACTGAAGCTTTCTTT.